This note documents a single T cell receptor beta chain sequence. From roughly 390 ng of RNA, a library with molecular barcoded alpha/delta and beta/gamma adaptors was made. TCRdb processed the reads anew with MiXCR; each CDR3 protein has one entry. The sample includes tens of thousands of distinct CDR3 sequences, 20% to 25% seen only once; the top ten take roughly an eighth. The data were obtained in a study of read filtering for tumor transcriptome and immune sequencing. The sequencing sample was made of a population of CD138-negative cells sorted from bone marrow. The receptor's source is a donor at least 40 years old with multiple myeloma.

The CDR3: CASSSTYTDTQYF. The CDR3 nucleotides read TGCGCCAGCAGCTCCACCTACACAGATACGCAGTATTTT. V is TRBV5-1 and J is TRBJ2-3, with D unresolved. CDR1 is SGHRS and CDR2 is YFSETQ in the germline V gene. V lost 3 bases, J lost 2 bases, and 7 bases lay in between. The CDR3 consists of 13 residues.